These 13 T cell receptor beta chains originate from one sample sequenced in a study of identical twins. TCRdb analysed the 5' RACE reads with MiXCR anew, one entry per CDR3 protein. The sample shows 510,000 or so distinct CDR3 sequences, roughly 15% of them seen only once. These records were also assigned to another study, of yellow fever vaccine responses in identical twins.

The sample comprised CD4+ T cells sorted from blood. Receptor source: a woman aged 18-29 years in good health.

The chain uses TRBV29-1 and TRBJ2-5; TRBD1 is a possible D gene (6 bases). V dropped 6 bases and J dropped 4 bases, with 12 bases sitting between them. Germline CDR1 SQVTM, CDR2 ANQGSEA. The CDR3 totals 12 residues. CDR3 amino acids: CSVQKGVETQYF. The CDR3 nucleotides read TGCAGCGTACAAAAGGGGGTAGAGACCCAGTACTTC.

This clonotype was seen more than once but under ten times. This rearrangement joins TRBV28 to TRBJ1-1; the D is unclear. Trimming took 5 bases from V and 1 from J, leaving 14 bases between them. From germline, CDR1 is MDHEN and CDR2 SYDVKM. The CDR3 extends over 15 amino acids. The CDR3 loop reads CASSPSPRQNTEAFF. CDR3 DNA: TGTGCCAGCAGTCCGAGTCCCAGGCAGAACACTGAAGCTTTCTTT.

This clonotype was seen a handful of times. This chain joins TRBV6-5 and TRBJ2-3; D possibly corresponds to TRBD1 (6 bases). Germline CDR1 is MNHEY and CDR2 is SVGAGI. There are 16 residues in the CDR3. Trimming took 2 bases from V and 1 from J, leaving 13 bases between them. DNA for the CDR3: TGTGCCAGCAGTTACGGCAGGGGTTTCGGCACAGATACGCAGTATTTT. This codes for CASSYGRGFGTDTQYF.

The genes are TRBV11-2 and TRBJ2-7, with D maybe TRBD1 (6 bases). The V end lost 3 bases, the J end lost 3 bases, and 12 bases lay between the germline ends. The germline gives CDR1 SGHAT, CDR2 FQNNGV. This CDR3 has 14 amino acids. The CDR3 region is CASSFSEGGYEQYV. In DNA, the CDR3 is TGTGCCAGCAGCTTCAGCGAAGGGGGCTACGAGCAGTACGTC.

In its sample, this clonotype was seen once. The chain is built from TRBV6-5 and TRBJ2-1; D is unresolved. Germline lookup yields CDR1 MNHEY and CDR2 SVGAGI. Trimming removed 6 bases at V and 10 bases at J, with 13 bases between. The CDR3 is made up of 12 amino acids. CDR3 bases: TGTGCCAGCAGGCCTTCGGCGGCCGAGCAGTTCTTC. This gives the protein CASRPSAAEQFF.

This clonotype was picked up a small number of times. This sequence joins TRBV4-2 and TRBJ2-3; D ambiguous. The CDR3 consists of 16 residues. Looked up from germline, CDR1 is LGHNA and CDR2 is YNFKEQ. V was shortened by 1 base and J by 2 bases, with 13 bases between the two germline ends. This chain's CDR3 is CASSQVDRFFTDTQYF. The CDR3 DNA reads as TGTGCCAGCAGCCAAGTTGATAGATTCTTCACAGATACGCAGTATTTT.

This clonotype occurred a few times. The chain links TRBV6-1 to TRBJ2-1; tentatively, D is TRBD2 (5 bases). V dropped 7 bases and J dropped 8 bases, with 21 bases sitting between them. Germline assignment: CDR1 MNHNS and CDR2 SASEGT. The CDR3 runs 15 residues. DNA of the CDR3: TGTGCCAGCATTCCTTCACCGGGATCCACCGATGAGCAGTTCTTC. This sequence encodes CASIPSPGSTDEQFF.

This clonotype occurred many times. V gene TRBV12-3 or TRBV12-4 combines with J gene TRBJ1-1; 8 positions match TRBD1. This CDR3 has 16 amino acids. J was trimmed by 0 bases and V by 6 bases; bases with no gene match: 9. CDR3 coding DNA: TGTGCCAGCAGGCGACAGGGGACTAAGATGAACACTGAAGCTTTCTTT. It encodes CASRRQGTKMNTEAFF.

The rearrangement links TRBV3-1 to TRBJ1-6; 7 bases line up with TRBD1. CDR1 is LGHDT and CDR2 is YNNKEL in the germline V gene (reference sequence). Trimming took 1 base from V and 11 from J; bases not matched to a gene: 2. This CDR3 contains 13 residues. CDR3 DNA sequence: TGTGCCAGCAGCCAAGGGGACAGCGCACCCCTCCACTTT. Protein sequence: CASSQGDSAPLHF.

V is TRBV7-2 and J is TRBJ2-2, with 7 nucleotides matching TRBD1. The CDR3 covers 16 residues. V gave up 3 bases and J gave up 4 bases; unmatched junction bases: 8. The germline CDR1 and CDR2 sequences are SGHTA and FQGNSA. CDR3 coding DNA: TGTGCCAGCAGCTTGGGGCCCGGGACAGCCACCGGGGAGCTGTTTTTT. The encoded protein is CASSLGPGTATGELFF.

This clonotype was counted at least ten times. This chain uses TRBV12-3 or TRBV12-4 with TRBJ1-2; D remains unclear. The germline V and J ends were trimmed by 3 bases and 8 bases, with 13 bases remaining between them. This CDR3 contains 13 residues. In DNA form, the CDR3 reads TGTGCCAGCAGTTTTGACACCGGGGAAGGCTACACCTTC. Translated, it gives CASSFDTGEGYTF.

V and J are TRBV3-1 and TRBJ2-1; D is possibly TRBD2 (6 bases). Trimming took 0 bases from V and 8 from J, leaving 8 bases between them. Germline V gene data show CDR1 as LGHDT and CDR2 as YNNKEL (reference sequence). The CDR3 covers 13 residues. The CDR3 nucleotides are TGTGCCAGCAGCCAAGATCCTAGCGATGAGCAGTTCTTC. Encoded protein: CASSQDPSDEQFF.

This clonotype was found a few times. The chain recombines TRBV5-1 with TRBJ2-1; D could derive from TRBD1 or TRBD2 (5 bases each). V was cut by 1 base and J by 4 bases, with 12 bases left in between. This CDR3 has 15 amino acids. Germline CDR1 reads SGHRS; CDR2 reads YFSETQ. DNA for the CDR3: TGCGCCAGCAGCTTGACCGGGACGGGTTACAATGAGCAGTTCTTC. The encoded protein is CASSLTGTGYNEQFF.